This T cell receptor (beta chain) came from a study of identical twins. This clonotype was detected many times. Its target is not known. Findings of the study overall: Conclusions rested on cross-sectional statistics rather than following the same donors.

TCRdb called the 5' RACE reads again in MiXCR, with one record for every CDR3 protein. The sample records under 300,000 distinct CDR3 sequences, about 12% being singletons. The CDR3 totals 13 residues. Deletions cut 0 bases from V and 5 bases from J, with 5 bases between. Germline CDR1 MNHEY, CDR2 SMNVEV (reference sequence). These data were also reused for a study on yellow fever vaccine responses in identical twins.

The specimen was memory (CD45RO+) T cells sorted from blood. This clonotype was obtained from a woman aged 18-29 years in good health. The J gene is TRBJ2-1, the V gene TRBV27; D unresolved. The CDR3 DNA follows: TGTGCCAGCAGTTTATCGGCAAACAATGAGCAGTTCTTC. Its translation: CASSLSANNEQFF.